This passage covers 29 T cell receptor beta chains from one sample sequenced in a study of vaccination effects on CD4 cells after COVID-19. These receptors are not linked to any known antigen. Data came from immunoSEQ multiplex PCR; TCRdb stores just in-frame clones and leaves some out. The repertoire holds 30,000 to 45,000 clones, roughly 76% seen once, with around 21% in the top ten. The ViraFEST assay expanded antigen-specific CD4+ T cells with viral peptide pools before sequencing. Culture proceeded for about 11 days, and CD4+ T cells were then isolated. Vaccinated recipients, who were negative for nucleocapsid antibodies, had no history of SARS-CoV-2 infection. Source: CD4+ T cells from PBMCs cultured with SARS-CoV-2 spike peptides, taken before COVID-19 vaccination. The receptors here all came from a human donor who received a COVID-19 vaccine.

The chain joins TRBV11-2 to TRBJ2-5; D could derive from TRBD1 or TRBD2 (6 bases each). Germline lookup yields CDR1 SGHAT and CDR2 FQNNGV. The CDR3 spans 15 residues. V gave up 2 bases and J gave up 7 bases, with 17 bases separating them. The CDR3 DNA sequence: TGTGCCAGCAGCTTATTCCCAGGTGGAGGGGGGACCCAGTACTTC. It specifies CASSLFPGGGGTQYF.

The chain is built from TRBV3-1 (or the pseudogene TRBV3-2) and TRBJ1-1; D not certain. CDR1 LGHDT and CDR2 YNNKEL come from the germline V gene (reference sequence). V was clipped by 1 base and J by 6 bases, with 6 bases between them. The CDR3 has 12 residues. In DNA, the CDR3 is TGTGCCAGCAGCCAAGGGAGGGCTGAAGCTTTCTTT. It codes for CASSQGRAEAFF.

This clone occurred once. The genes are TRBV19 and TRBJ1-4; D gene ambiguous. Germline loops: CDR1 LNHDA, CDR2 SQIVND (reference sequence). V was clipped by 3 bases and J by 0 bases, with 11 bases between them. The CDR3 extends over 16 amino acids. The CDR3 here is CASSIGLRSTNEKLFF. CDR3 coding DNA: TGTGCCAGTAGTATCGGGCTGCGGTCAACTAATGAAAAACTGTTTTTT.

The DNA for the CDR3 is TGCGCCAGCAGCTTGGATCCGGGAAACTATGGCTACACCTTC. It codes for CASSLDPGNYGYTF. The rearrangement joins TRBV5-1 to TRBJ1-2, with D unresolved. With 0 bases removed from V and 2 bases from J, the gap between germline ends came to 8 bases. Per the germline V gene, CDR1 is SGHRS and CDR2 is YFSETQ. The CDR3 loop spans 14 amino acids.

The chain joins TRBV7-3 to TRBJ1-1; the D gene is possibly TRBD1 (5 bases). The ends were cut back, 1 base at V and 6 bases at J, with 15 bases in the middle. Germline-derived CDR1 and CDR2 are SGHTA and FQGTGA. CDR3 size: 15 residues. The chain's CDR3 is CASSLNPGSVSEAFF. For the CDR3, the DNA is TGTGCCAGCAGCTTAAACCCAGGGTCAGTTTCTGAAGCTTTCTTT.

CDR3: CASTRGLGGGTGETQYF. As DNA, the CDR3 is TGTGCCAGCACAAGAGGATTGGGGGGGGGCACCGGAGAGACCCAGTACTTC. This chain uses TRBV2 with TRBJ2-5; D is possibly TRBD2 (7 bases). This CDR3 is built from 17 residues. V lost 7 bases and J 4 bases, leaving 25 bases between the germline ends. CDR1 SNHLY and CDR2 FYNNEI come from the germline V gene.

The chain couples TRBV25-1 to TRBJ2-7; 12 bases map to TRBD1. Germline V gives CDR1 MGHDK, CDR2 SYGVNS. The CDR3 is 13 amino acids. J gave up 6 bases and V 10 bases, and 7 bases lay outside the gene matches. As DNA, the CDR3 is TGTGCCACCACCGGGACAGGGGGCTCCGAGCAGTACTTC. Translating gives CATTGTGGSEQYF.

This chain uses TRBV5-1 with TRBJ2-7; D tentatively reads TRBD1 or TRBD2 (5 bases each). The CDR3 has 15 amino acids. CDR1 is SGHRS and CDR2 is YFSETQ in the germline V gene. Trimming stripped 3 bases from V and 2 bases from J, with 15 bases between. CDR3 region: CASSSAPGRPYEQYF. Written as DNA, the CDR3 is TGCGCCAGCAGCTCAGCACCGGGACGGCCCTACGAGCAGTACTTC.

The rearrangement joins TRBV27 to TRBJ2-5, with D unresolved. In germline, CDR1 is MNHEY, CDR2 SMNVEV (reference sequence). This CDR3 is built from 14 residues. V lost 2 bases and J 1 base, leaving 8 bases between the germline ends. CDR3 coding DNA: TGTGCCAGCAGTTTAGTCCCAGGCCAAGAGACCCAGTACTTC. This encodes CASSLVPGQETQYF.

This clone turned up a few times. The chain is built from TRBV14 and TRBJ1-3; D is possibly TRBD1 (6 bases). Trimming cost V 1 base and J 1 base, with 8 bases left between them. CDR1 is SGHDN and CDR2 is FVKESK in the germline V gene. There are 15 residues in the CDR3. The CDR3 is CASSQVTGSGNTIYF. Here the CDR3 DNA reads TGTGCCAGCAGCCAAGTTACAGGGTCTGGAAACACCATATATTTT. The entire variable domain, with the rest obtained from reference TRBV14 and TRBJ1-3, is as follows: EAGVTQFPSHSVIEKGQTVTLRCDPISGHDNLYWYRRVMGKEIKFLLHFVKESKQDESGMPNNRFLAERTGGTYSTLKVQPAELEDSGVYFCASSQVTGSGNTIYFGEGSWLTVV.

The chain recombines TRBV6-6 with TRBJ1-3; D is unresolved. The ends were cut back, 0 bases at V and 0 bases at J, with 9 bases in the middle. CDR3 size: 16 residues. Germline CDR1 is MNHNY and CDR2 is SVGAGI (reference sequence). The DNA of the CDR3 is TGTGCCAGCAGTTACTCGAATGGTCCCTCTGGAAACACCATATATTTT. As protein: CASSYSNGPSGNTIYF.

J is TRBJ2-7 and V is TRBV2, with D tentatively TRBD1 (6 bases). V lost 9 bases and J lost 2, with 11 bases in between. This CDR3 has 12 amino acids. The germline V gene has CDR1 SNHLY and CDR2 FYNNEI. The CDR3 loop reads CASQGWAYEQYF. CDR3 in DNA: TGTGCCAGTCAGGGGTGGGCCTACGAGCAGTACTTC.

CDR3 in amino acids: CASSYGTSGNNEQFF. DNA for the CDR3: TGTGCCAGCAGTTACGGGACTAGCGGAAACAATGAGCAGTTCTTC. The genes are TRBV6-2 or TRBV6-3 and TRBJ2-1; 11 positions agree with TRBD2. V lost 2 bases, J lost 5 bases, and 2 bases stayed unmatched. Germline V gives CDR1 MNHEY, CDR2 SVGEGT. The CDR3 extends over 15 amino acids.

This clone was seen a handful of times. J is TRBJ2-1 and V is TRBV5-4, with D maybe TRBD2 (5 bases). V lost 4 bases to trimming and J lost 5 bases, with 10 bases between them. Germline CDR1 is SGHNT and CDR2 is YYREEE (reference sequence). The CDR3 has 13 amino acids. The CDR3 spells CASSRGSNNEQFF. The CDR3 nucleotides read TGTGCCAGCAGCCGAGGGTCTAACAATGAGCAGTTCTTC. The full variable domain, in which reference TRBV5-4 and TRBJ2-1 provide the parts outside the CDR3, is ETGVTQSPTHLIKTRGQQVTLRCSSQSGHNTVSWYQQALGQGPQFIFQYYREEENGRGNFPPRFSGLQFPNYSSELNVNALELDDSALYLCASSRGSNNEQFFGPGTRLTVL.

J is TRBJ2-7 and V is TRBV5-4, with a possible D match to TRBD1 (5 bases). Germline V gene data show CDR1 as SGHNT and CDR2 as YYREEE (reference sequence). This CDR3 comprises 14 residues. Trimming took off 0 bases at V and 3 bases at J, with 10 bases between the two ends. In DNA, the CDR3 is TGTGCCAGCAGCTTGGAGGGGCAGCTCTACGAGCAGTACTTC. This translates into CASSLEGQLYEQYF.

This clone was detected once. The V and J genes are TRBV5-1 and TRBJ2-1; 7 bases match TRBD2. The trim removed 0 bases at V and 3 bases at J, leaving 6 bases unmatched. The CDR3 extends over 16 amino acids. Germline CDR1 SGHRS, CDR2 YFSETQ. The CDR3 is CASSLVGGSGYNEQFF. CDR3 bases: TGCGCCAGCAGCTTGGTCGGCGGGAGCGGCTACAATGAGCAGTTCTTC. Looking up the rest from reference TRBV5-1 and TRBJ2-1 gives the full variable domain: KAGVTQTPRYLIKTRGQQVTLSCSPISGHRSVSWYQQTPGQGLQFLFEYFSETQRNKGNFPGRFSGRQFSNSRSEMNVSTLELGDSALYLCASSLVGGSGYNEQFFGPGTRLTVL.

The chain is built from TRBV6-1 and TRBJ1-3; TRBD1 matches at 8 bases. CDR3 length: 15 residues. V was clipped by 2 bases and J by 4 bases; unmatched bases: 4. The germline CDR1 and CDR2 sequences are MNHNS and SASEGT. The CDR3 region is CASSELTGEGNTIYF. CDR3 nucleotide sequence: TGTGCCAGCAGTGAACTGACAGGGGAAGGAAACACCATATATTTT.

The chain is built from TRBV29-1 and TRBJ2-1, with 8 nucleotides matching TRBD1. This CDR3 is built from 13 residues. Per the germline V gene, CDR1 is SQVTM and CDR2 is ANQGSEA. J gave up 8 bases and V 5 bases, and 8 bases lay outside the gene matches. The CDR3 DNA sequence: TGCAGCGTTCCTTGGACAGGGCTAGATGAGCAGTTCTTC. This translates into CSVPWTGLDEQFF.

The genes are TRBV5-5 and TRBJ2-1; TRBD1 agrees at 11 bases. Germline CDR1 and CDR2: SGHKS and YYEKEE (reference sequence). The V gene end was trimmed by 4 bases and the J gene end by 7 bases; junction bases not matched to a gene: 13. The CDR3 is 17 residues long. The chain's CDR3 is CASSPGQGAGPLNEQFF. The CDR3 nucleotides are TGTGCCAGCAGCCCCGGACAGGGGGCTGGACCCTTGAATGAGCAGTTCTTC. Based on the CDR3 plus reference TRBV5-5 and TRBJ2-1, the full variable domain is DAGVTQSPTHLIKTRGQQVTLRCSPISGHKSVSWYQQVLGQGPQFIFQYYEKEERGRGNFPDRFSARQFPNYSSELNVNALLLGDSALYLCASSPGQGAGPLNEQFFGPGTRLTVL.

V is TRBV28 and J is TRBJ1-1; tentatively, D is TRBD1 (5 bases). Germline assignment: CDR1 MDHEN and CDR2 SYDVKM. Trimming removed 6 bases at V and 10 bases at J, with 12 bases between. The CDR3 is made up of 11 amino acids. The CDR3 DNA reads as TGTGCCAGCAGCCTACAGGACGGAGCTTTCTTT. Its translation: CASSLQDGAFF.

The chain combines TRBV9 with TRBJ1-4; TRBD1 might be the D (6 bases). V shed 0 bases and J shed 8 bases, with 14 bases lying between them. CDR1 is SGDLS, CDR2 YYNGEE, per germline. The CDR3 loop spans 15 amino acids. CDR3 protein: CASSVGLRGGEKLFF. Written as DNA, the CDR3 is TGTGCCAGCAGCGTAGGTCTCAGGGGTGGGGAAAAACTGTTTTTT.

The V call is TRBV6-5, the J call TRBJ2-5; TRBD2 matches at 12 bases. V trimming: 4 bases; J trimming: 5 bases; junction bases outside the gene matches: 8. Germline loops: CDR1 MNHEY, CDR2 SVGAGI. The CDR3 is made up of 16 amino acids. In DNA form, the CDR3 reads TGTGCCAGCAGTTGGGGACTAGCGGGTTCACGGGAGACCCAGTACTTC. This encodes CASSWGLAGSRETQYF.

This chain joins TRBV9 and TRBJ2-5; 10 nucleotides align to TRBD2. Trimming cost V 2 bases and J 4 bases; bases outside gene matches: 2. The germline V gene encodes CDR1 SGDLS and CDR2 YYNGEE. The CDR3 spans 14 residues. The CDR3 bases are TGTGCCAGCAGCGTCTCTAGCGGGGGAGAGACCCAGTACTTC. This gives the protein CASSVSSGGETQYF.

The chain couples TRBV7-2 to TRBJ2-3; maybe TRBD2 (5 bases). Germline loops: CDR1 SGHTA, CDR2 FQGNSA. The CDR3 spans 15 residues. Trimming took off 3 bases at V and 4 bases at J, with 14 bases between the two ends. The CDR3 bases are TGTGCCAGCAGCTTGAACCTCGGGGATGCAGATACGCAGTATTTT. The encoded protein is CASSLNLGDADTQYF.

This clone was observed a handful of times. This chain uses TRBV6-4 with TRBJ1-1; D remains ambiguous. Per the germline V gene, CDR1 is MRHNA and CDR2 is SNTAGT. Trimming stripped 0 bases from V and 7 bases from J, with 9 bases between. This CDR3 is built from 13 residues. The CDR3 spells CASSDSKVGEAFF. As DNA, the CDR3 is TGTGCCAGCAGTGACTCGAAGGTCGGTGAAGCTTTCTTT.

In its sample, this clone was seen once. This chain joins TRBV12-3 or TRBV12-4 and TRBJ1-2; possible D gene TRBD1, 5 bases. V lost 7 bases and J 5 bases, leaving 11 bases between the germline ends. The CDR3 is made up of 12 amino acids. DNA of the CDR3: TGTGCCAGCATACAGGACGGATATGGCTACACCTTC. It encodes CASIQDGYGYTF.

V gene TRBV15 combines with J gene TRBJ2-1; 11 nucleotides line up with TRBD2. V shed 0 bases, J shed 5 bases, and the junction held 3 bases outside the gene matches. CDR1 is LNHNV, CDR2 YYDKDF, per germline (reference sequence). CDR3 length: 16 residues. As DNA, the CDR3 is TGTGCCACCAGCAGAGACGGGACTAGCGGTAACAATGAGCAGTTCTTC. Translation: CATSRDGTSGNNEQFF.

This clone was seen a handful of times. This chain joins TRBV5-1 and TRBJ2-7; possible D gene TRBD2, 5 bases. The V gene lost 4 bases and the J gene lost 6 bases, with 20 bases spanning the gap. The CDR3 is made up of 15 amino acids. Germline V gives CDR1 SGHRS, CDR2 YFSETQ. The chain's CDR3 is CASSPLGHKEAEQYF. The CDR3 nucleotides read TGCGCCAGCAGCCCCCTCGGGCACAAGGAGGCCGAGCAGTACTTC.

The chain couples TRBV28 to TRBJ1-2; 8 nucleotides match TRBD1. The CDR3 has 13 residues. After removal of 3 bases from V and 5 bases from J, the junction contained 2 bases not matched to a gene. Germline V gene lookup returns CDR1 MDHEN and CDR2 SYDVKM. The DNA of the CDR3 is TGTGCCAGCAGTTTCAACAGGGGGTATGGCTACACCTTC. It yields the protein CASSFNRGYGYTF.